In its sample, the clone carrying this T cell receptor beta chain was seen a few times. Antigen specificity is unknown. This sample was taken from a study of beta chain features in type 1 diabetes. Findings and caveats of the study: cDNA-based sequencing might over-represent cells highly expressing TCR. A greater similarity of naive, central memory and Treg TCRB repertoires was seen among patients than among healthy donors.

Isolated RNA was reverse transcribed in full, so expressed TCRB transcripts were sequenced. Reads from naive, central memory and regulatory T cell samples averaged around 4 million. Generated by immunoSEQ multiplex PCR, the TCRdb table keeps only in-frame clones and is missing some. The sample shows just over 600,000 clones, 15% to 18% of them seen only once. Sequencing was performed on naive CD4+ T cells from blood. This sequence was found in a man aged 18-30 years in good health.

CDR3 sequence: CAISESIQGRNYGYTF. Here the CDR3 DNA reads TGTGCCATCAGTGAGTCGATACAGGGCCGGAACTATGGCTACACCTTC. This chain links TRBV10-3 with TRBJ1-2, with D tentatively TRBD1 (6 bases). The germline V and J ends were trimmed by 0 bases and 2 bases, with 13 bases remaining between them. This CDR3 has 16 residues. Germline CDR1 is ENHRY and CDR2 is SYGVKD.